This entry lists 22 T cell receptor beta chains sequenced from one sample in a study of multiple sclerosis patients with progressive multifocal leukoencephalopathy. Time point given: time of PML onset. TCRdb's table, derived via immunoSEQ multiplex PCR, lists solely in-frame clones and lacks some. This table has fewer than 40,000 clones, about 90% appearing once. Specimen: PBMCs, collected from a patient treated with natalizumab. Receptors originate from a human donor with progressive multifocal leukoencephalopathy.

J is TRBJ2-5 and V is TRBV11-2; tentatively, D is TRBD1 (7 bases). Per germline, CDR1 SGHAT and CDR2 FQNNGV. Trimming removed 5 bases from V and 11 bases from J, with 27 bases in between. This CDR3 contains 16 residues. The CDR3 region has the DNA TGTGCCAGCAGCCTCTGGGACAGACGATCGAACCGGGAGCAGTACTTC. Translation: CASSLWDRRSNREQYF.

The chain couples TRBV7-6 to TRBJ1-1; 8 bases are shared with TRBD1. Germline assignment: CDR1 SGHVS and CDR2 FNYEAQ. The junction had 7 bases not matched to a gene; V was cut back by 4 bases and J by 3 bases. The CDR3 spans 15 residues. This chain's CDR3 is CASSSGTGGDTEAFF. In nucleotides, the CDR3 is TGTGCCAGCAGCTCAGGGACAGGTGGGGACACTGAAGCTTTCTTT.

The chain couples TRBV12-5 to TRBJ1-5; D is unclear. Deletions cut 3 bases from V and 0 bases from J, with 9 bases between. The CDR3 sequence is 15 residues long. The germline V gene encodes CDR1 LGHNT and CDR2 FRNRAP. Here the CDR3 reads CASGFGLGSNQPQHF. The CDR3 DNA reads as TGTGCTAGTGGTTTCGGTCTAGGTAGCAATCAGCCCCAGCATTTT.

CDR3 loop: CASSLGGTGGGHNEQFF. The CDR3 DNA sequence: TGTGCCAGCAGCTTAGGAGGGACAGGGGGTGGCCACAATGAGCAGTTCTTC. The chain carries TRBV11-3 and TRBJ2-1, with TRBD1 matching over 11 bases. Looked up from germline, CDR1 is SGHNT and CDR2 is YENEEA. With 1 base clipped from V and 5 bases from J, the junction kept 7 bases outside the gene matches. The CDR3 extends over 17 amino acids.

This rearrangement joins TRBV11-2 to TRBJ2-3; D not certain. V shed 5 bases and J shed 14 bases, with 17 bases lying between them. The CDR3 has 12 residues. Germline V gene data show CDR1 as SGHAT and CDR2 as FQNNGV. The CDR3 reads CASSPILGKPYF. The DNA for the CDR3 is TGTGCCAGCAGCCCCATTCTAGGGAAGCCGTATTTT.

This chain links TRBV4-3 with TRBJ2-7; the D is unclear. Looked up from germline, CDR1 is LGHNA and CDR2 is YSLEER. Trimming cost V 0 bases and J 2 bases, with 5 bases left between them. The CDR3 runs 13 residues. CDR3 in DNA: TGCGCCAGCAGCCAAGATCGCACCTACGAGCAGTACTTC. Its translation: CASSQDRTYEQYF.

The V call is TRBV4-3, the J call TRBJ1-1; D might be TRBD1 (5 bases). This CDR3 comprises 14 residues. Trimming shortened V by 0 bases and J by 1 base, and 6 bases separated the two germline ends. Germline CDR1 and CDR2: LGHNA and YSLEER. Here the CDR3 reads CASSQDQGNTEAFF. CDR3 in DNA: TGCGCCAGCAGCCAAGATCAGGGGAACACTGAAGCTTTCTTT.

As regards this clone: The sample carries other DNA sequences with the same CDR3. The gene calls are TRBV6-5 and TRBJ1-2; D might be TRBD1 (5 bases). V lost 4 bases and J 8 bases, leaving 14 bases between the germline ends. CDR1 is MNHEY and CDR2 is SVGAGI in the germline V gene. The length of the CDR3 is 13 residues. CDR3 coding DNA: TGTGCCAGCAGTTCCGGTGTGGGGGGGGGCTACACCTTC. The encoded protein is CASSSGVGGGYTF.

The J gene is TRBJ2-1, the V gene TRBV10-3, with D possibly being TRBD1 (6 bases). Germline CDR1 reads ENHRY; CDR2 reads SYGVKD. The CDR3 loop spans 14 amino acids. V lost 7 bases, J lost 5 bases, and 15 bases lay in between. The CDR3 region is CAITRTVLNNEQFF. CDR3 nucleotide sequence: TGTGCCATCACCCGGACAGTCCTAAACAATGAGCAGTTCTTC.

V and J are TRBV7-9 and TRBJ2-7, with 8 bases aligning to TRBD1. The germline gives CDR1 SEHNR, CDR2 FQNEAQ (reference sequence). This CDR3 has 14 residues. J was trimmed by 5 bases and V by 5 bases; bases with no gene match: 8. The CDR3 DNA sequence: TGTGCCAGCAGCCAAACAGGGGGAAAGAACGAGCAGTACTTC. Encoded protein: CASSQTGGKNEQYF.

The chain employs TRBV6-5 and TRBJ1-2; D call uncertain. Trimming shortened V by 5 bases and J by 2 bases, and 15 bases separated the two germline ends. Germline CDR1 is MNHEY and CDR2 is SVGAGI. This CDR3 region has 15 residues. The DNA of the CDR3 is TGTGCCAGCAGTCCCGGACGGGCCGTAAACTATGGCTACACCTTC. Encoded protein: CASSPGRAVNYGYTF.

The table lists this clone with a count of one. J is TRBJ2-1 and V is TRBV7-2; 10 bases are a match to TRBD2. V trimming: 5 bases; J trimming: 5 bases; junction bases outside the gene matches: 6. The CDR3 runs 15 residues. CDR1 is SGHTA and CDR2 is FQGNSA in the germline V gene. The CDR3 reads CASSERTSGNNEQFF. CDR3 nucleotide sequence: TGTGCCAGCAGCGAGCGGACTAGCGGAAACAATGAGCAGTTCTTC.

V usage is TRBV5-1 and J usage is TRBJ2-1; a weak D match, TRBD1 (6 bases). The germline V gene has CDR1 SGHRS and CDR2 YFSETQ. The CDR3 has 15 amino acids. V lost 0 bases to trimming and J lost 3 bases, with 10 bases between them. The CDR3 loop is CASSLAGDLYNEQFF. The CDR3 DNA sequence: TGCGCCAGCAGCTTGGCAGGGGACCTCTACAATGAGCAGTTCTTC.

The rearrangement links TRBV11-3 to TRBJ2-1; D unresolved. Trimming removed 4 bases from V and 0 bases from J, with 13 bases in between. Germline CDR1 is SGHNT and CDR2 is YENEEA. The CDR3 is 16 amino acids. The CDR3 loop is CASSSARRDSYNEQFF. CDR3 sequence (DNA): TGTGCCAGCAGCTCGGCGCGGAGAGACTCCTACAATGAGCAGTTCTTC.

This clone was observed once. The chain employs TRBV5-1 and TRBJ1-2; D remains ambiguous. Germline lookup yields CDR1 SGHRS and CDR2 YFSETQ. Trimming left V 2 bases short and J 3 bases short, with 14 bases between. This CDR3 region has 15 residues. This chain's CDR3 is CASSLSNRIDYGYTF. The CDR3 bases are TGCGCCAGCAGCTTATCTAATCGGATTGACTATGGCTACACCTTC.

The chain combines TRBV6-1 with TRBJ2-7; D gene uncertain. The germline V and J ends were trimmed by 7 bases and 2 bases, with 15 bases remaining between them. The CDR3 spans 14 residues. Germline CDR1 is MNHNS and CDR2 is SASEGT. CDR3 sequence (DNA): TGTGCCAGCAAGCCCCCACCCCCGACCTACGAGCAGTACTTC. Translation gives CASKPPPPTYEQYF.

The chain recombines TRBV5-6 with TRBJ2-1; TRBD1 aligns across 7 bases. The CDR3 consists of 16 residues. From germline, CDR1 is SGHDT and CDR2 YYEEEE. The junction had 11 bases not matched to a gene; V was cut back by 0 bases and J by 8 bases. CDR3 DNA sequence: TGTGCCAGCAGCTTGGAAGGTAGGGGGCTACGAGATGAGCAGTTCTTC. Protein sequence: CASSLEGRGLRDEQFF. Full variable domain (remainder filled in from reference TRBV5-6 and TRBJ2-1): DAGVTQSPTHLIKTRGQQVTLRCSPKSGHDTVSWYQQALGQGPQFIFQYYEEEERQRGNFPDRFSGHQFPNYSSELNVNALLLGDSALYLCASSLEGRGLRDEQFFGPGTRLTVL.

The chain is built from TRBV7-2 and TRBJ2-7; no clear D gene. The CDR3 loop spans 15 amino acids. Germline-derived CDR1 and CDR2 are SGHTA and FQGNSA. Trimming shortened V by 1 base and J by 0 bases, and 10 bases separated the two germline ends. The CDR3 DNA reads TGTGCCAGCAGCTTAGGTCAGCCCGGCTCCTACGAGCAGTACTTC. Its protein product is CASSLGQPGSYEQYF.

This CDR3 reads CASSPQSGTERGGYTF. The CDR3 region has the DNA TGTGCCAGCTCACCGCAGAGCGGGACAGAAAGGGGTGGCTACACCTTC. The rearrangement uses TRBV18 and TRBJ1-2; 7 bases are a match to TRBD1. Per germline, CDR1 KGHSH and CDR2 LQKENI. With 3 bases clipped from V and 7 bases from J, the junction kept 14 bases outside the gene matches. This CDR3 has 16 amino acids.

This clone is a singleton in its sample. The chain links TRBV4-3 to TRBJ2-1, with TRBD2 matching 8 bases. The CDR3 covers 15 residues. Germline V lookup: CDR1 LGHNA, CDR2 YSLEER. V was pared by 0 bases and J by 5 bases, with 3 bases of the junction left unmatched. CDR3 sequence: CASSQDVLADNEQFF. Written as DNA, the CDR3 is TGCGCCAGCAGCCAAGACGTACTAGCGGACAATGAGCAGTTCTTC.

The rearrangement uses TRBV4-3 and TRBJ2-7, with D tentatively TRBD1 or TRBD2 (5 bases each). The germline CDR1 and CDR2 sequences are LGHNA and YSLEER. This CDR3 has 15 residues. V was trimmed by 1 base and J by 2 bases, leaving 12 bases between them. The CDR3 nucleotides are TGCGCCAGCAGCCAAGCCAGGGACGCCGCCTACGAGCAGTACTTC. Translated, it gives CASSQARDAAYEQYF.

The chain employs TRBV5-1 and TRBJ1-2; D may be TRBD1 (5 bases). Germline V gene data show CDR1 as SGHRS and CDR2 as YFSETQ. The germline V and J ends were trimmed by 0 bases and 2 bases, with 20 bases remaining between them. There are 18 residues in the CDR3. CDR3 bases: TGCGCCAGCAGCTTGGCGGGCGGACAACTTATTACAAACTATGGCTACACCTTC. Its translation is CASSLAGGQLITNYGYTF.